This passage covers 18 T cell receptor beta chains from one sample sequenced in a study of cytomegalovirus exposure and HLA in healthy donors. 60 Vbeta and 13 Jbeta primers were used in PCR. Clones were sequenced by immunoSEQ multiplex PCR, and TCRdb holds only the in-frame ones, with some missing. This table holds 150,000 to 200,000 clones, 75% found once. Input material: PBMCs. The receptor source for this set is a male donor in good health and CMV-seronegative.

This clone has a single count. The chain has TRBV9 and TRBJ2-1; D perhaps matches TRBD2 (5 bases). This CDR3 region has 15 residues. With 4 bases removed from V and 2 bases from J, the gap between germline ends came to 13 bases. The germline V gene has CDR1 SGDLS and CDR2 YYNGEE. The chain's CDR3 is CASSPWTQAYNEQFF. CDR3 bases: TGTGCCAGCAGCCCTTGGACTCAAGCCTACAATGAGCAGTTCTTC.

The chain couples TRBV21-1 to TRBJ2-3; the D call in the table, TRBD2, was not verified against the DNA. TRBV21-1 is tagged as a pseudogene. This CDR3 has 18 amino acids. The CDR3 bases are TGTGCCAGCAGCAAACGACGTAGGGGACTAGCAGGCACAGATACGCAGTATTTT. Amino acids: CASSKRRRGLAGTDTQYF.

This chain links TRBV7-6 with TRBJ1-2; TRBD1 aligns across 7 bases. The CDR3 spans 13 residues. With V trimmed by 1 base and J by 6 bases, 2 bases remained unmatched. The germline CDR1 and CDR2 sequences are SGHVS and FNYEAQ. CDR3 sequence: CASSLGQGDGYTF. DNA of the CDR3: TGTGCCAGCAGCTTAGGGCAGGGGGATGGCTACACCTTC.

The genes are TRBV7-6 and TRBJ2-5, with TRBD1 matching over 8 bases. The CDR3 has 15 residues. Germline-derived CDR1 and CDR2 are SGHVS and FNYEAQ. V shed 2 bases and J 5 bases; nucleotides not matched to a gene: 7. In DNA, the CDR3 is TGTGCCAGCAGCTTACCAGGACAGGGACTCGAGACCCAGTACTTC. Its translation is CASSLPGQGLETQYF.

The V and J genes are TRBV28 and TRBJ2-4; 13 positions agree with TRBD2. This CDR3 region has 21 residues. V lost 5 bases, J lost 0 bases, and 16 bases stayed unmatched. Germline V gene data show CDR1 as MDHEN and CDR2 as SYDVKM. CDR3 protein: CASSQFLPGLAGTVAKNIQYF. As DNA, the CDR3 is TGTGCCAGCAGTCAATTTCTCCCGGGACTAGCGGGGACGGTAGCCAAAAACATTCAGTACTTC.

This clone was observed a handful of times. V gene TRBV30 combines with J gene TRBJ2-2; 8 bases are a match to TRBD2. Looked up from germline, CDR1 is GTSNPN and CDR2 is SVGIG (reference sequence). J was trimmed by 2 bases and V by 0 bases; bases with no gene match: 8. CDR3 length: 17 residues. This chain's CDR3 is CAWSVEAGVGNTGELFF. CDR3 coding DNA: TGTGCCTGGAGTGTAGAAGCGGGAGTCGGTAACACCGGGGAGCTGTTTTTT. Supplemented by reference TRBV30 and TRBJ2-2, the full variable domain reads SQTIHQWPATLVQPVGSPLSLECTVEGTSNPNLYWYRQAAGRGLQLLFYSVGIGQISSEVPQNLSASRPQDRQFILSSKKLLLSDSGFYLCAWSVEAGVGNTGELFFGEGSRLTVL.

This chain joins TRBV10-3 and TRBJ2-7; TRBD1 agrees at 8 bases. Per the germline V gene, CDR1 is ENHRY and CDR2 is SYGVKD. V was clipped by 6 bases and J by 3 bases; unmatched bases: 7. The CDR3 totals 14 residues. The CDR3 region has the DNA TGTGCCATCAGCGCGGACAGGGCGGGCTACGAGCAGTACTTC. Translated: CAISADRAGYEQYF.

J is TRBJ1-4 and V is TRBV15, with 7 bases lining up with TRBD1. Germline V gene sequence: CDR1 LNHNV, CDR2 YYDKDF (reference sequence). V shed 1 base, J shed 4 bases, and the junction held 9 bases outside the gene matches. CDR3 size: 17 residues. This chain's CDR3 is CATSRAFERDSNEKLFF. The DNA for the CDR3 is TGTGCCACCAGCAGAGCCTTTGAAAGGGACAGTAATGAAAAACTGTTTTTT.

The chain is built from TRBV7-6 and TRBJ2-1; TRBD2 agrees at 12 bases. The V and J ends lost 1 base and 5 bases, in that order; junction bases with no gene match: 0. The CDR3 loop spans 15 amino acids. CDR1 and CDR2 from the germline V gene are SGHVS and FNYEAQ. The CDR3 region is CASSLGLAGDNEQFF. CDR3 DNA: TGTGCCAGCAGCTTAGGACTAGCGGGAGACAATGAGCAGTTCTTC.

In this sample, this clone turned up a few times. This chain joins TRBV5-1 and TRBJ2-7, with TRBD1 identical over 10 bases. This CDR3 is 15 amino acids long. With 3 bases clipped from V and 3 bases from J, the junction kept 6 bases outside the gene matches. CDR1 and CDR2 (germline): SGHRS, YFSETQ. CDR3: CASSWQGQGNYEQYF. The CDR3 DNA is TGCGCCAGCAGCTGGCAGGGACAGGGGAACTACGAGCAGTACTTC. The full variable domain, rest sourced from reference TRBV5-1 and TRBJ2-7, is KAGVTQTPRYLIKTRGQQVTLSCSPISGHRSVSWYQQTPGQGLQFLFEYFSETQRNKGNFPGRFSGRQFSNSRSEMNVSTLELGDSALYLCASSWQGQGNYEQYFGPGTRLTVT.

This clone came up a few times. V and J are TRBV5-8 and TRBJ1-3; D not certain. Looked up from germline, CDR1 is SGHTS and CDR2 is YDEGEE. This CDR3 is 14 amino acids long. V was pared by 4 bases and J by 0 bases, with 8 bases between. The CDR3 region is CASSGYSSGNTIYF. CDR3 nucleotides: TGTGCCAGCAGCGGATACAGCTCTGGAAACACCATATATTTT.

This clone was detected only a few times. Other DNA sequences within the sample encode an identical CDR3. The DNA for the CDR3 is TGTGCCAGCAGCAAAGCGCAATCAGAGGCTGAAGCTTTCTTT. Translating gives CASSKAQSEAEAFF. This chain joins TRBV21-1 and TRBJ1-1. TRBV21-1 is given as a pseudogene. The CDR3 is 14 residues long.

V is TRBV6-1 and J is TRBJ2-2; 13 positions agree with TRBD2. The CDR3 consists of 15 residues. V lost 6 bases, J lost 6 bases, and 4 bases stayed unmatched. The germline V gene encodes CDR1 MNHNS and CDR2 SASEGT. The CDR3 DNA follows: TGTGCCAGCAGCGACACTAGCGGGGGGGCCGGGGAGCTGTTTTTT. Translated: CASSDTSGGAGELFF.

V usage is TRBV6-6 and J usage is TRBJ2-2; D not certain. The CDR3 is made up of 11 amino acids. Trimming removed 8 bases at V and 7 bases at J, with 8 bases between. CDR1 and CDR2 (germline): MNHNY, SVGAGI (reference sequence). Written as DNA, the CDR3 is TGTGCCAGCGTCTCTAGCGGGGAGCTGTTTTTT. It specifies CASVSSGELFF.

The genes are TRBV7-6 and TRBJ1-3, with 7 bases that match TRBD1. The V segment lost 4 bases and the J segment 0 bases; nucleotides outside the gene matches: 3. This CDR3 spans 15 amino acids. The germline V gene encodes CDR1 SGHVS and CDR2 FNYEAQ. In DNA, the CDR3 is TGTGCCAGCAGCTCGGGACAGCTCTCTGGAAACACCATATATTTT. Protein sequence: CASSSGQLSGNTIYF.

J is TRBJ2-7 and V is TRBV5-4; tentative D call: TRBD1 (5 bases). CDR3 size: 15 residues. The V gene's germline CDR1 is SGHNT and CDR2 YYREEE (reference sequence). V dropped 0 bases and J dropped 4 bases, with 14 bases sitting between them. The CDR3 region is CASSLAVGAAYEQYF. The CDR3 nucleotides are TGTGCCAGCAGCTTGGCCGTAGGGGCGGCTTACGAGCAGTACTTC.

The gene calls are TRBV6-1 and TRBJ2-2; D possibly corresponds to TRBD1 (5 bases). Germline assignment: CDR1 MNHNS and CDR2 SASEGT. V was trimmed by 4 bases and J by 4 bases, leaving 13 bases between them. The CDR3 extends over 15 amino acids. The CDR3 bases are TGTGCCAGCAGTGGTATAGGGGTGGGCACCGGGGAGCTGTTTTTT. Translated, it gives CASSGIGVGTGELFF.

V usage is TRBV7-9 and J usage is TRBJ2-2; possible D gene TRBD1, 6 bases. In germline, CDR1 is SEHNR, CDR2 FQNEAQ (reference sequence). This CDR3 region has 14 residues. With 0 bases removed from V and 6 bases from J, the gap between germline ends came to 8 bases. CDR3 coding DNA: TGTGCCAGCAGCTTAGCGCAGGGGTCCGGGGAGCTGTTTTTT. Amino acid sequence: CASSLAQGSGELFF. Combining the CDR3 with reference TRBV7-9 and TRBJ2-2 gives the whole variable domain DTGVSQNPRHKITKRGQNVTFRCDPISEHNRLYWYRQTLGQGPEFLTYFQNEAQLEKSRLLSDRFSAERPKGSFSTLEIQRTEQGDSAMYLCASSLAQGSGELFFGEGSRLTVL.